The sequence of this TCR beta chain was determined in a study of blood T cells in healthy people across ages. Looking at the study overall: Using template switching, researchers captured about one barcoded beta molecule for each two T cells.

For the second PCR, which ran for about 6 to 12 cycles, a sample-barcoded 5' primer and a J-beta primer mix were used. TCRdb used MiXCR to reprocess the 5' RACE reads, holding one entry per CDR3 protein. This table has 600,000 or so distinct CDR3 sequences, 40% to 50% appearing once. All donors came from Russia, were Caucasian and healthy, and spanned ages 6 to 90. The CDR3 is 15 amino acids. CDR1 and CDR2 from the germline V gene are MNHEY and SMNVEV (reference sequence). The V gene end was trimmed by 7 bases and the J gene end by 5 bases; junction bases not matched to a gene: 9. Regarding this clonotype: Its target is unknown.

Study findings and constraints: Higher naive T cell percentage went strongly together with higher TCR beta diversity. Aged donors had fewer naive CD4+ cells and lower diversity than long-lived donors.

Sequences were obtained from blood. The source is a man older than 75 in good health. The chain recombines TRBV27 with TRBJ2-1; 9 bases map to TRBD2. CDR3 in DNA: TGTGCCAGCACCTCCCGACTAGCGGCTGACAATGAGCAGTTCTTC. The encoded protein is CASTSRLAADNEQFF.